This T cell receptor (beta chain) derives from a study of Ad26.COV2.S vaccination and SARS-CoV-2 variants. In the study overall: Intramuscular Ad26.COV2.S at 5x10^10 or 1x10^11 viral particles.

The protocol was immunoSEQ multiplex PCR, while the TCRdb copy is restricted to in-frame clones and leaves out a portion. The sample records nearly 400,000 clones, 75% to 90% being singletons. Germline loops: CDR1 SGHRS, CDR2 YFSETQ. The CDR3 totals 15 residues. V dropped 0 bases and J dropped 2; count of bases not matched to a gene: 3. Treatment of the sample: roughly 20 received Ad26.COV2.S at low or high dose, single or two shots; a few received placebo; per-sample allocation not given. At day 63 after the first vaccine or placebo injection, samples were drawn. The source is a person aged 18-65 years who received the Ad26.COV2.S COVID-19 vaccine or a placebo. The starting material was peripheral blood, obtained in a trial of Ad26.COV2.S vaccine versus placebo. The chain combines TRBV5-1 with TRBJ2-3, with 7 bases identical to TRBD1. The CDR3 coding sequence is TGCGCCAGCAGCTTGGGGGGGACAGTCACAGATACGCAGTATTTT. Amino acid sequence: CASSLGGTVTDTQYF.